Listed below are T cell receptor beta chains from one sample, sequenced in a study of T cell responses to AZD1222 COVID-19 vaccine. Repertoires were generated with immunoSEQ multiplex PCR, while TCRdb's copy carries only in-frame clones and drops some. The table records about 120,000 clones, about 92% of them present only once. The sample in question was peripheral blood, obtained 28 days after the second AZD1222 dose. The receptors were gathered from an adult who received the AZD1222 COVID-19 vaccine. Each CDR3 is given with its conserved first and last residue. D genes are given only for firm matches. The listing skips clone size in some rows; elsewhere it reads once, few, many or a size class.

TRBV19	NA	TRBJ1-1	TRBD1	CASISQGGVTEAFF	TGTGCCAGTATTTCACAGGGGGGGGTCACTGAAGCTTTCTTT
TRBV15	NA	TRBJ2-5	TRBD1	CATSRPDKGQGGETQYF	TGTGCCACCAGCAGACCTGATAAGGGACAGGGCGGCGAGACCCAGTACTTC
TRBV28	NA	TRBJ1-1	NA	CASSPQEGGNTEAFF	TGTGCCAGCAGCCCCCAGGAGGGAGGGAACACTGAAGCTTTCTTT
TRBV20-1	NA	TRBJ2-7	NA	CSARPTYEQYF	TGCAGTGCAAGGCCCACGTACGAGCAGTACTTC
TRBV7-2	NA	TRBJ1-5	NA	CASSSGLHSNQPQHF	TGTGCCAGCAGCTCGGGACTACATAGCAATCAGCCCCAGCATTTT
TRBV29-1	NA	TRBJ2-7	NA	CSVGFSYEQYF	TGCAGCGTTGGTTTTTCCTACGAGCAGTACTTC
TRBV7-2	NA	TRBJ1-1	NA	CASSFVGLNTEAFF	TGTGCCAGCAGCTTTGTAGGGTTGAACACTGAAGCTTTCTTT
TRBV4-2	NA	TRBJ2-1	TRBD1	CASSPRQGDLEQFF	TGTGCCAGCAGCCCTCGACAGGGGGATTTGGAGCAGTTCTTC
TRBV7-2	NA	TRBJ2-1	NA	CASSLTRDVREQFF	TGTGCCAGCAGCTTAACAAGGGACGTAAGAGAGCAGTTCTTC
TRBV27	NA	TRBJ2-7	NA	CASSLKYPLRGDEQYF	TGTGCCAGCAGTTTGAAGTACCCACTCCGGGGCGACGAGCAGTACTTC
TRBV5-1	NA	TRBJ1-6	TRBD1	CASSSGQGDSPLHF	TGCGCCAGCAGCTCGGGACAGGGGGATTCACCCCTCCACTTT
TRBV15	few	TRBJ2-7	TRBD2	CATSHGTSYEQYF	TGTGCCACCAGCCATGGGACTAGCTACGAGCAGTACTTC
TRBV2	NA	TRBJ2-1	TRBD1	CASSDMTGTGGYNEQFF	TGTGCCAGCAGTGACATGACCGGGACAGGGGGTTACAATGAGCAGTTCTTC
TRBV4-1	NA	TRBJ2-7	NA	CASSQWPTGRAYEQYF	TGCGCCAGCAGCCAATGGCCGACAGGGAGGGCCTACGAGCAGTACTTC
TRBV7-9	once	TRBJ2-1	TRBD2	CASSLLPSGKSEQFF	TGTGCCAGCAGCTTACTCCCTAGCGGGAAGAGTGAGCAGTTCTTC
TRBV7-2	NA	TRBJ2-3	NA	CASSRDSASTDTQYF	TGTGCCAGCAGCAGAGACAGCGCTAGCACAGATACGCAGTATTTT
TRBV12-3/TRBV12-4	NA	TRBJ2-7	NA	CASTGGGEQYF	TGTGCCAGCACCGGAGGAGGCGAGCAGTACTTC
TRBV7-9	NA	TRBJ2-3	NA	CATGTGTSTDTQYF	TGTGCCACAGGAACAGGCACTAGCACAGATACGCAGTATTTT
TRBV28	NA	TRBJ1-5	TRBD1	CASRPGTVNQPQHF	TGTGCCAGCAGGCCCGGGACAGTCAATCAGCCCCAGCATTTT
TRBV5-8	NA	TRBJ1-2	TRBD1	CASSSREDRASRGYTF	TGTGCCAGCAGCTCTCGGGAGGACAGGGCCTCCCGGGGCTACACCTTC
TRBV2	once	TRBJ1-2	TRBD1	CASSEVTGGLGYTF	TGTGCCAGCAGTGAAGTGACAGGGGGCCTTGGCTACACCTTC
TRBV5-1	NA	TRBJ1-6	NA	CASNGDNGSPLHF	TGCGCCAGTAATGGGGACAACGGCTCACCCCTCCACTTT
TRBV10-2	NA	TRBJ2-3	NA	CASSVTGGARTSTDTQYF	TGCGCCAGCAGTGTAACGGGCGGGGCCCGAACTAGCACAGATACGCAGTATTTT
TRBV28	once	TRBJ2-1	TRBD1	CASTNTGTGGIEQFF	TGTGCCAGCACCAATACCGGGACAGGGGGAATCGAGCAGTTCTTC
TRBV10-2	NA	TRBJ1-6	NA	CASSDGRGYSPLHF	TGCGCCAGCAGTGACGGCAGGGGTTATTCACCCCTCCACTTT
TRBV18	NA	TRBJ2-7	TRBD1	CASSPGQGIYEQYF	TGTGCCAGCTCACCAGGACAGGGGATCTACGAGCAGTACTTC
TRBV5-4	NA	TRBJ1-2	NA	CASASEGGSRYGYTF	TGTGCCAGCGCGTCCGAGGGGGGGAGTCGCTATGGCTACACCTTC
TRBV7-6	NA	TRBJ2-3	TRBD1	CASSLNPGQAQYF	TGTGCCAGCAGTCTCAACCCGGGACAGGCGCAGTATTTT
TRBV5-1	once	TRBJ2-3	NA	CASSSGKDTQYF	TGCGCCAGCAGCTCCGGAAAAGATACGCAGTATTTT
TRBV6-5	NA	TRBJ1-2	NA	CAIRRDAGIVGGYTF	TGTGCCATCAGAAGGGACGCAGGTATCGTTGGCGGCTACACCTTC
TRBV5-5	NA	TRBJ2-2	NA	CASSLRLFTGELFF	TGTGCCAGCAGCCTCCGACTCTTCACCGGGGAGCTGTTTTTT
TRBV6-5	NA	TRBJ2-3	NA	CASSAASTDTQYF	TGTGCCAGCAGCGCCGCCAGCACAGATACGCAGTATTTT
TRBV5-6	NA	TRBJ1-1	TRBD1	CASSWTGLGNTEAFF	TGTGCCAGCAGCTGGACAGGGTTGGGGAACACTGAAGCTTTCTTT
TRBV29-1	NA	TRBJ2-7	TRBD1	CSGDRETYEQYF	TGCAGCGGAGACAGGGAGACCTACGAGCAGTACTTC
TRBV4-1	NA	TRBJ1-2	NA	CASSQGEIGNYGYTF	TGCGCCAGCAGCCAAGGGGAGATCGGCAACTATGGCTACACCTTC
TRBV19	NA	TRBJ1-2	TRBD1	CASSFGGRTGQGAGGYTF	TGTGCCAGTAGTTTCGGGGGTCGAACGGGACAGGGGGCCGGCGGCTACACCTTC
TRBV28	NA	TRBJ1-2	TRBD1	CASSPTGGGYTF	TGTGCCAGCAGTCCGACAGGGGGTGGCTACACCTTC
TRBV29-1	NA	TRBJ1-2	NA	CSVERGINYGYTF	TGCAGCGTTGAGCGCGGTATCAACTATGGCTACACCTTC
TRBV27	once	TRBJ2-2	TRBD2	CASSFGLAGTGELFF	TGTGCCAGCAGTTTCGGACTAGCGGGCACCGGGGAGCTGTTTTTT
TRBV3-1/TRBV3-2	NA	TRBJ2-2	NA	CASSQGQFTGELFF	TGTGCCAGCAGCCAAGGCCAGTTCACCGGGGAGCTGTTTTTT
TRBV19	once	TRBJ1-5	TRBD1	CASSLGDSQPQHF	TGTGCCAGTAGTTTAGGGGACAGTCAGCCCCAGCATTTT
TRBV5-1	NA	TRBJ2-7	TRBD2	CASSSDSGNFGEQYF	TGCGCCAGCAGCTCGGATAGCGGGAACTTTGGCGAGCAGTACTTC
TRBV6-5	NA	TRBJ1-1	NA	CASKTPGRDTEAFF	TGTGCCAGCAAAACTCCTGGTCGAGACACTGAAGCTTTCTTT
TRBV5-8	NA	TRBJ2-1	NA	CASSIADPGTERFF	TGTGCCAGCAGCATCGCCGACCCGGGAACAGAGAGGTTCTTC
TRBV18	NA	TRBJ1-1	NA	CASSPFTTAFLAEAFF	TGTGCCAGCTCACCGTTCACAACAGCCTTTTTGGCTGAAGCTTTCTTT
TRBV6-6	NA	TRBJ1-5	NA	CASSTLKGTADQPQHF	TGTGCCAGCAGTACTCTCAAGGGGACGGCGGATCAGCCCCAGCATTTT
TRBV6-5	NA	TRBJ1-2	TRBD1	CASSYRGLSYGYTF	TGTGCCAGCAGTTACAGGGGGCTTAGCTATGGCTACACCTTC
TRBV24-1	once	TRBJ2-5	TRBD2	CATSDGSSGGLETQYF	TGTGCCACCAGTGATGGGTCTAGCGGGGGATTAGAGACCCAGTACTTC
TRBV24-1	few	TRBJ2-3	NA	CATTAYGIDTQYF	TGTGCCACCACGGCGTACGGGATAGATACGCAGTATTTT
TRBV7-9	NA	TRBJ1-4	NA	CASSYLGGTNEKLFF	TGTGCCAGCAGCTACCTCGGAGGAACTAATGAAAAACTGTTTTTT
TRBV6-5	NA	TRBJ1-1	NA	CASSYFIMGTEAFF	TGTGCCAGCAGTTACTTCATCATGGGCACTGAAGCTTTCTTT
TRBV2	few	TRBJ1-5	NA	CASSEGSSNQPQHF	TGTGCCAGCAGTGAGGGAAGTAGCAATCAGCCCCAGCATTTT
TRBV28	NA	TRBJ2-2	TRBD1	CASVTGAGIPGELFF	TGTGCCAGTGTAACAGGGGCCGGGATCCCCGGGGAGCTGTTTTTT
TRBV10-3	NA	TRBJ2-7	TRBD2	CATLSEREGTHYEQYF	TGTGCCACCCTATCGGAGCGGGAGGGGACACATTACGAGCAGTACTTC
TRBV5-1	NA	TRBJ2-3	NA	CASSLSWREPSTDTQYF	TGCGCCAGCAGCTTGTCGTGGCGGGAACCTAGCACAGATACGCAGTATTTT